The rows below give T cell receptor beta chains drawn from one sample of a study of shared clonotypes between healthy human individuals. Libraries were prepared by immunoSEQ multiplex PCR; TCRdb keeps only in-frame clonotypes and omits some of them. The table lists under 1,100,000 clones, about 80% of them singletons, with 0.55% to 0.7% in the top ten. Sequenced sample: memory CD4+ T cells from PBMCs. These receptors were taken from a man between 18 and 29 years old in good health. Some clones in this sample may be carry-over from other donors' samples. Both conserved end residues are part of each CDR3.

CDR3 protein,J gene,V gene
CASSPREGQETQYF,TRBJ2-5,TRBV18
CASSDKTVSYEQYF,TRBJ2-7,TRBV2
CASSLGNFYEQYF,TRBJ2-7,TRBV5-1
CASSLAGGSETQYF,TRBJ2-5,TRBV7-2
CSVDALAGIETQYF,TRBJ2-5,TRBV29-1
CASSPTYRSEQYF,TRBJ2-7,TRBV27
CASSGQVPTQYF,TRBJ2-3,TRBV7-9
CSVVRGAVGYNEQFF,TRBJ2-1,TRBV29-1
CASSTARGGDDYEQYF,TRBJ2-7,TRBV5-4
CASSSGTVNTEAFF,TRBJ1-1,TRBV28
CASSQRTSGRNTGELFF,TRBJ2-2,TRBV11-3
CASSYLQDRGTGELFF,TRBJ2-2,TRBV10-1
CASSRRQGTREQYF,TRBJ2-7,TRBV4-1
CASSYDPYNYGYTF,TRBJ1-2,TRBV6-6
CASRTGTSLREQFF,TRBJ2-1,TRBV7-2
CASSEGSGRATDTQYF,TRBJ2-3,TRBV25-1
CAISAPGTPSNEQYF,TRBJ2-7,TRBV10-3
CASSQVGVYRTEAFF,TRBJ1-1,TRBV14
CASRGASGRGEQYF,TRBJ2-7,TRBV25-1
CASSLAAPSYNEQFF,TRBJ2-1,TRBV7-6
CASSELLRDQYNEQFF,TRBJ2-1,TRBV6-1
CASSSLKVGMNTEAFF,TRBJ1-1,TRBV5-4
CASSRAGTAGNTIYF,TRBJ1-3,TRBV27
CASSLEQYYGYTF,TRBJ1-2,TRBV5-4
CASSLRAGGPRDTQYF,TRBJ2-3,TRBV7-6
CASSADLAGGPYTQYF,TRBJ2-3,TRBV9
CASSTRGGQETQYF,TRBJ2-5,TRBV5-1
CASSLTPATGGYGYTF,TRBJ1-2,TRBV7-3
CASGSGGSSYNEQFF,TRBJ2-1,TRBV28
CASSLGPRGGLYNEQFF,TRBJ2-1,TRBV7-2
CASSFDRANTEAFF,TRBJ1-1,TRBV6-5
CASTRPEQGANEQFF,TRBJ2-1,TRBV5-4
CASSAQGAIQYF,TRBJ2-5,TRBV9
CASSTGTVNEKLFF,TRBJ1-4,TRBV6-6
CASRTGGTPLHF,TRBJ1-6,TRBV5-6
CASSLTPFERGTEAFF,TRBJ1-1,TRBV7-9
CASSLADEPGWRELFF,TRBJ2-2,TRBV5-1
CSVGQGARGYTF,TRBJ1-2,TRBV29-1
CASSYFGPGQPQHF,TRBJ1-5,TRBV6-6
CASADYGGEQYF,TRBJ2-7,TRBV27
CASSPPNRGQGLETQYF,TRBJ2-5,TRBV7-3
CASGGVDGTEAFF,TRBJ1-1,TRBV2
CASSPRQASGNTIYF,TRBJ1-3,TRBV9
CASSPKSWYSYEQYF,TRBJ2-7,TRBV27
CASSPQGLRGGNTIYF,TRBJ1-3,TRBV18
CASSFGGGLGTEAFF,TRBJ1-1,TRBV5-1
CASSLRRDSGGSTDTQYF,TRBJ2-3,TRBV28
CASSIYGTSGTDTQYF,TRBJ2-3,TRBV7-2
CASSEDYYNEQFF,TRBJ2-1,TRBV9
CASSFNRGPRFEQYF,TRBJ2-7,TRBV5-1
CASRERGFSYEQYF,TRBJ2-7,TRBV27
CASSVVGVGMNTEAFF,TRBJ1-1,TRBV9
CASSLGWSGANYGYTF,TRBJ1-2,TRBV7-9
CASSLSHGWDTQETQYF,TRBJ2-5,TRBV28
CAITGTSGSYEQYF,TRBJ2-7,TRBV10-3